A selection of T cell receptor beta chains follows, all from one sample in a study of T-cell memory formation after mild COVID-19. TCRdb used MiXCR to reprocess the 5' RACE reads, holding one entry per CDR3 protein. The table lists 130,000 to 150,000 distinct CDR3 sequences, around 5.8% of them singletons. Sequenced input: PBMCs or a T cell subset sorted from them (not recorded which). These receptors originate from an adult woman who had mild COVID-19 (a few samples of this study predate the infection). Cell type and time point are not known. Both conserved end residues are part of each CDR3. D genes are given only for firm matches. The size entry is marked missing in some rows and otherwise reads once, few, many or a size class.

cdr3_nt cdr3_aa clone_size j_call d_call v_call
TGTGCCAGCAGCTTGTGGGTACTAGCGGGAAACATTCAGTACTTC CASSLWVLAGNIQYF many TRBJ2-4 TRBD2 TRBV5-6
TGCGCCAGCAGCCAAGATCGGACCAGCTCTGGAAACACCATATATTTT CASSQDRTSSGNTIYF few TRBJ1-3 . TRBV4-1
TGCGCCAGCAGCCAGCAACAGGGAGGGAATGAAAAACTGTTTTTT CASSQQQGGNEKLFF few TRBJ1-4 . TRBV4-3
TGTGCCAGCAGTGGGGCTGGCAATCAGCCCCAGCATTTT CASSGAGNQPQHF few TRBJ1-5 . TRBV12-3/TRBV12-4
TGTGCCAGCACCCTTGGGGGCTACACTGAAGCTTTCTTT CASTLGGYTEAFF few TRBJ1-1 . TRBV28
TGTGCCAGCAGCCTCTCCGGGACGAGCCAGGGGTTTGTGACCCAGTACTTC CASSLSGTSQGFVTQYF . TRBJ2-5 . TRBV7-9
TGTGCCAGCACGCTACTTGCTCGGCCGTCCCACGCCTACGAGCAGTACTTC CASTLLARPSHAYEQYF few TRBJ2-7 . TRBV6-5
TGTGCCACCAGTGACATGACATCTCCAGCCTACAATGAGCAGTTCTTC CATSDMTSPAYNEQFF many TRBJ2-1 . TRBV24-1
TGTGCCAGCTCTAAAACCGGCTCGGGGGGCACTGAAGCTTTCTTT CASSKTGSGGTEAFF many TRBJ1-1 . TRBV7-2
TGTGCCAGCAGTTACGCGGGAGCTAGCGGGAGTAGGGAGACCCAGTACTTC CASSYAGASGSRETQYF many TRBJ2-5 TRBD2 TRBV6-6
TGTGCCACCAGTGATGGGTCTAGCGGCAGATACAATGAGCAGTTCTTC CATSDGSSGRYNEQFF few TRBJ2-1 TRBD2 TRBV24-1
TGTGCCAGCAGTTTCGCGGACGGGCCAAGAAACATTCAGTACTTC CASSFADGPRNIQYF many TRBJ2-4 . TRBV12-3/TRBV12-4
TGTGCCAGCAGAGGGACGGGGAATCAGCCCCAGCATTTT CASRGTGNQPQHF many TRBJ1-5 . TRBV12-3/TRBV12-4
TGTGCCATCAGTGATTTCCGGGGTGGTGGGGCGAACATTCAGTACTTC CAISDFRGGGANIQYF many TRBJ2-4 . TRBV10-3
TGTGCCAGCAGCACCAGGACTAGCGGGGGCACAGATACGCAGTATTTT CASSTRTSGGTDTQYF few TRBJ2-3 TRBD2 TRBV5-6
TGTGCCAGCAGTGAATGGCAGGAAGCTTTCTTT CASSEWQEAFF many TRBJ1-1 . TRBV2
TGTGCCAGCACCGACCGGGCTACCGTGGGGGAGTTCTTC CASTDRATVGEFF . TRBJ2-1 . TRBV6-5
TGTGCCAGCAGGGGGTACAGGGGGCAGACCTACAATGAGCAGTTCTTC CASRGYRGQTYNEQFF . TRBJ2-1 TRBD1 TRBV11-2
TGTGCCAGCAGTCCCCCGTGGGGTAACACTGAAGCTTTCTTT CASSPPWGNTEAFF . TRBJ1-1 . TRBV7-8
TGTGCCAGCAGTTATCCGGGTTCGAACACTGAAGCTTTCTTT CASSYPGSNTEAFF few TRBJ1-1 . TRBV6-6
TGCGCCAGCAGCCCAGGGGGTACAGGAGATACGCAGTATTTT CASSPGGTGDTQYF few TRBJ2-3 TRBD1 TRBV4-3
TGCAGTGCCGGGACAGGGGGCAACACTGAAGCTTTCTTT CSAGTGGNTEAFF many TRBJ1-1 TRBD1 TRBV20-1
TGCGCCAGCAGCCAAGATACCGTTCTAGGCGGGAGGGCCTCGGGGACAGATACGCAGTATTTT CASSQDTVLGGRASGTDTQYF many TRBJ2-3 TRBD2 TRBV4-3
TGTGCCAGCAGCGCCAGCGCGGGGGGGTGGAATTCACCCCTCCACTTT CASSASAGGWNSPLHF . TRBJ1-6 . TRBV9
TGTGCCAGCAGTGAGGGGCACGCGGCTTTCTTT CASSEGHAAFF few TRBJ1-1 . TRBV6-5